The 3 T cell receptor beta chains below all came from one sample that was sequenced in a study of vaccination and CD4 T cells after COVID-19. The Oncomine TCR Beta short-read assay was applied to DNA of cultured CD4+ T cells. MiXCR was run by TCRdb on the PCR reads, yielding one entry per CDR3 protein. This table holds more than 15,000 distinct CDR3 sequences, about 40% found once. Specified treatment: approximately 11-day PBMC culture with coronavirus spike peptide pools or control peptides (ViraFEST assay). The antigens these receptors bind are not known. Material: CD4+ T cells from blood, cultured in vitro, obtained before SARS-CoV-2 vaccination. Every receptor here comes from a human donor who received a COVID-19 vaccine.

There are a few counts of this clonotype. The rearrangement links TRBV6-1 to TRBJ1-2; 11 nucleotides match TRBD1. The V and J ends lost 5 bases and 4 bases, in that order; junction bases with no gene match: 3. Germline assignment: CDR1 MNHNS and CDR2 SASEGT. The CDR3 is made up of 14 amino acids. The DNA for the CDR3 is TGTGCCAGCAGTCGGGACAGGGGGATCTATGGCTACACCTTC. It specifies CASSRDRGIYGYTF.

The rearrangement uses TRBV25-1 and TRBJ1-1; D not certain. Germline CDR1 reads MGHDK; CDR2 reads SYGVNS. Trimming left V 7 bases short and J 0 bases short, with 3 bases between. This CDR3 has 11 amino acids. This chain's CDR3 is CASTLNTEAFF. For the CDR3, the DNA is TGTGCCAGCACACTGAACACTGAAGCTTTCTTT.

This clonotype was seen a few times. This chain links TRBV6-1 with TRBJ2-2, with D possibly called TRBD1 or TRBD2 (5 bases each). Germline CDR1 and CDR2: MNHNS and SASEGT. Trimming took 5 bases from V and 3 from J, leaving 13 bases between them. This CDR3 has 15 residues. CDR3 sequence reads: CASSLRDGDTGELFF. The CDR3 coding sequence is TGTGCCAGCAGTCTCCGGGACGGGGACACCGGGGAGCTGTTTTTT.